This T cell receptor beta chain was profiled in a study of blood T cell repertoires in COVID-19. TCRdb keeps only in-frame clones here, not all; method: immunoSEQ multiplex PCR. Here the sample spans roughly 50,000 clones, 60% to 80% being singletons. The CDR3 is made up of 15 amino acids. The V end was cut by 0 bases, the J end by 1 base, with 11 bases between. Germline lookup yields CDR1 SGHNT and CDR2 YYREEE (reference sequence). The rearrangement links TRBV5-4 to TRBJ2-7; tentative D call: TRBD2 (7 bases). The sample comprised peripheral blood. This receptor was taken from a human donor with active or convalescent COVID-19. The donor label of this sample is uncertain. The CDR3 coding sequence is TGTGCCAGCAGCTTGGAGCGGGACACATCCTACGAGCAGTACTTC. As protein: CASSLERDTSYEQYF.